This TCR beta chain was sequenced for a study of T-cell reconstitution after alpha-beta-depleted transplantation in children. The study's findings and limits: Where alpha-beta T cells came from about two months after transplant was reportedly several hundred expanded graft clones. One year post-transplant, T-cell counts and diversity were largely derived from T cells produced anew.

Preparing the TCRbeta library involved the use of unique molecular identifiers. TCRdb fed the PCR reads into MiXCR, producing one record per CDR3 protein. The sample includes 780,000 or so distinct CDR3 sequences, approximately 15% of them seen just once. For this clonotype: What it recognizes is unknown.

The CDR3 is 18 amino acids. CDR1 and CDR2 from the germline V gene are SGHAT and FQNNGV. With 3 bases clipped from V and 0 bases from J, the junction kept 10 bases outside the gene matches. The receptor's source is a male patient younger than 18 who had a stem cell transplant for acute lymphoblastic leukemia, so the T cells may come from the graft donor. V and J are TRBV11-2 and TRBJ2-5; 10 nucleotides match TRBD2. The input for sequencing was PBMCs, mostly from graft donor cells, taken 360 days after TCRalphabeta/CD19-depleted stem cell transplant. DNA for the CDR3: TGTGCCAGCAGCTTGGGACTAGCGAAATCTTTATACCAAGAGACCCAGTACTTC. Amino acid sequence: CASSLGLAKSLYQETQYF.